The rows below give T cell receptor beta chains drawn from one sample of a study of T cells in Graves' hyperthyroidism and ophthalmopathy. From the multiplex PCR reads, TCRdb called clonotypes with MiXCR, one entry per CDR3 protein. In the table there are approximately 370,000 distinct CDR3 sequences, 17% of which are singletons. The specimen was blood. The receptor set was obtained from a woman in her thirties with Graves' hyperthyroidism that later progressed to Graves' ophthalmopathy. Both conserved end residues are part of each CDR3. D genes are given only for firm matches. Not all rows give a size; the values are once, few, many and, for expanded clones, a class.

TRBJ2-7 - TRBV12-3/TRBV12-4 many CASSVGDEQYF TGTGCCAGCAGCGTGGGCGACGAGCAGTACTTC
TRBJ2-1 - TRBV27 - CASSFSGILNEQFF TGTGCCAGCAGTTTTTCGGGAATTCTCAATGAGCAGTTCTTC
TRBJ2-3 TRBD2 TRBV5-6 few CASSWRLAGTDTQYF TGTGCCAGCAGCTGGAGACTAGCGGGCACAGATACGCAGTATTTT
TRBJ2-1 TRBD1 TRBV13 many CASSLGGRGFSEQFF TGTGCCAGCAGCTTAGGGGGCAGGGGGTTTAGTGAGCAGTTCTTC
TRBJ1-1 - TRBV7-9 many CASSPGGAPPSRPTEAFF TGTGCCAGCAGCCCCGGAGGGGCCCCCCCCTCGAGACCGACTGAAGCTTTCTTT
TRBJ2-1 - TRBV11-3 once CASSLERTGYSGRLGNEQFF TGTGCCAGCAGCTTAGAGAGGACAGGTTATAGCGGACGGTTGGGCAATGAGCAGTTCTTC
TRBJ1-2 TRBD1 TRBV6-1 many CASSEVMGQGAIGGYTF TGTGCCAGCAGTGAAGTCATGGGACAGGGAGCCATAGGGGGCTACACCTTC
TRBJ2-1 - TRBV28 many CASSQGTVYNEQFF TGTGCCAGCAGCCAGGGTACGGTCTACAATGAGCAGTTCTTC
TRBJ2-1 TRBD2 TRBV7-9 - CASSGSGEGSHEQFF TGTGCCAGCAGCGGTAGCGGGGAAGGGTCCCATGAGCAGTTCTTC
TRBJ1-1 - TRBV5-1 many CASSFEGTQNTEAFF TGCGCCAGCAGCTTCGAAGGGACGCAGAACACTGAAGCTTTCTTT
TRBJ1-2 TRBD1 TRBV2 many CASTGTGTNYGYTF TGTGCCAGCACCGGGACAGGGACTAACTATGGCTACACCTTC
TRBJ2-1 - TRBV19 - CASTIQGSVNEQFF TGTGCCAGTACCATACAGGGCTCGGTTAATGAGCAGTTCTTC
TRBJ2-1 - TRBV15 many CATSRVARDNEQFF TGTGCCACCAGCAGAGTAGCCAGAGACAATGAGCAGTTCTTC
TRBJ2-3 - TRBV30 many CAWTPTNRASTDTQYF TGTGCCTGGACCCCAACGAACAGGGCTAGCACAGATACGCAGTATTTT
TRBJ1-4 - TRBV6-1 - CASSDRDGNEKLFF TGTGCCAGCAGTGACCGGGACGGTAATGAAAAACTGTTTTTT
TRBJ1-1 - TRBV5-1 many CASSLAASRNTEAFF TGCGCCAGCAGCTTGGCAGCGAGTAGGAACACTGAAGCTTTCTTT
TRBJ1-1 - TRBV20-1 - CSARDLGHDMNTEAFF TGCAGTGCTAGAGATCTCGGACATGATATGAACACTGAAGCTTTCTTT
TRBJ1-2 TRBD1 TRBV10-3 few CAIRRTGDAGGYTF TGTGCCATCAGAAGGACAGGGGATGCGGGTGGCTACACCTTC
TRBJ1-4 - TRBV18 - CASSRDGNEKLFF TGTGCCAGCTCTCGAGACGGAAATGAAAAACTGTTTTTT
TRBJ2-7 - TRBV24-1 - CATSVPGSYEQYF TGTGCCACCAGTGTTCCGGGGAGTTACGAGCAGTACTTC
TRBJ2-7 TRBD2 TRBV6-1 many CASSLTSGRRSSYEQYF TGTGCCAGCAGCCTTACTAGCGGGAGGAGATCCTCCTACGAGCAGTACTTC
TRBJ1-2 - TRBV7-2 many CASSPTVGQGYGYTF TGTGCCAGCAGCCCAACCGTGGGGCAAGGGTATGGCTACACCTTC
TRBJ1-4 - TRBV19 - CASKSTGTYNEKLFF TGTGCCAGCAAGAGCACAGGGACCTATAATGAAAAACTGTTTTTT
TRBJ2-7 - TRBV28 few CASSPAWGINYEQYF TGTGCCAGCAGTCCAGCTTGGGGGATCAACTACGAGCAGTACTTC
TRBJ2-7 - TRBV29-1 - CSVVEAASYEQYF TGCAGCGTTGTGGAAGCTGCATCCTACGAGCAGTACTTC
TRBJ1-5 - TRBV20-1 - CSARVGARGPQHF TGCAGTGCTAGAGTTGGGGCCCGGGGGCCCCAGCATTTT
TRBJ2-7 TRBD1 TRBV5-1 many CASRREGGGYEQYF TGCGCCAGCAGAAGAGAAGGGGGCGGATACGAGCAGTACTTC
TRBJ1-3 - TRBV18 - CASSPSGSYSGNTIYF TGTGCCAGCTCACCCTCGGGCTCCTACTCTGGAAACACCATATATTTT
TRBJ2-5 TRBD2 TRBV10-1 - CASSEGLAGGGETQYF TGCGCCAGCAGTGAGGGACTAGCGGGAGGAGGAGAGACCCAGTACTTC
TRBJ1-4 TRBD1 TRBV6-1 many CASSEGTGYEKLFF TGTGCCAGCAGTGAAGGGACAGGTTATGAAAAACTGTTTTTT
TRBJ2-1 TRBD1 TRBV5-5 many CASSSLTGGFHNEQFF TGTGCCAGCAGCTCTTTGACAGGGGGCTTCCACAATGAGCAGTTCTTC
TRBJ1-1 TRBD1 TRBV7-3 - CASSRRDRGTEAFF TGTGCCAGCAGCCGGCGGGACAGGGGAACTGAAGCTTTCTTT
TRBJ1-3 - TRBV4-1 - CASSQSPLSGRSSGNTIYF TGCGCCAGCAGCCAATCCCCCCTCTCCGGGAGATCCTCTGGAAACACCATATATTTT
TRBJ1-3 - TRBV20-1 many CSARDIREGDGLSGNTIYF TGCAGTGCTAGAGATATTCGGGAAGGGGATGGTCTCTCTGGAAACACCATATATTTT
TRBJ1-2 - TRBV6-2/TRBV6-3 few CASSYPDRLSLWWAF TGTGCCAGCAGTTACCCGGACCGCCTCTCCCTATGGTGGGCCTTC
TRBJ1-5 - TRBV20-1 few CSARIGPRGQPQHF TGCAGTGCTAGAATAGGCCCTCGGGGTCAGCCCCAGCATTTT
TRBJ2-5 - TRBV19 many CASSTLLEYQETQYF TGTGCCAGTAGTACCCTGTTGGAGTACCAAGAGACCCAGTACTTC
TRBJ1-2 TRBD1 TRBV12-3/TRBV12-4 many CASSPGQGSNYGYTF TGTGCCAGCAGTCCGGGACAGGGCTCTAACTATGGCTACACCTTC
TRBJ2-1 TRBD2 TRBV11-2 - CASSLGWGSGRAGDEQFF TGTGCCAGCAGCTTAGGATGGGGTAGCGGGAGGGCGGGGGATGAGCAGTTCTTC
TRBJ1-6 - TRBV6-1 few CASSEERAGYNSPLHF TGTGCCAGCAGTGAAGAGCGGGCGGGATATAATTCACCCCTCCACTTT
TRBJ1-2 TRBD1 TRBV28 many CASRWAGGDWDYGYTF TGTGCCAGCAGATGGGCAGGGGGCGATTGGGACTATGGCTACACCTTC
TRBJ1-1 TRBD1 TRBV2 few CASRPRQGGGDTEAFF TGTGCCAGCAGGCCCCGACAGGGGGGGGGGGACACTGAAGCTTTCTTT
TRBJ2-1 TRBD2 TRBV19 many CATLTPGSGRNEQFF TGTGCCACCCTCACGCCGGGTAGCGGGAGGAATGAGCAGTTCTTC
TRBJ1-2 - TRBV27 many CASSLSGLPEAGYTF TGTGCCAGCAGTTTATCGGGACTCCCGGAGGCTGGCTACACCTTC
TRBJ2-3 TRBD2 TRBV6-1 many CASSAWTSGKPDTQYF TGTGCCAGCAGTGCTTGGACTAGCGGGAAGCCAGATACGCAGTATTTT
TRBJ1-5 TRBD1 TRBV24-1 - CATSEAGTGGNQPQHF TGTGCCACCAGTGAAGCCGGGACAGGGGGAAATCAGCCCCAGCATTTT
TRBJ2-5 - TRBV6-1 - CASRRGGEETQYF TGTGCCAGCAGGAGAGGAGGCGAAGAGACCCAGTACTTC
TRBJ2-7 TRBD1 TRBV12-3/TRBV12-4 many CASSPGTGGLREQYF TGTGCCAGCAGTCCCGGGACAGGGGGCTTGAGGGAGCAGTACTTC
TRBJ1-5 TRBD1 TRBV11-3 many CASSLAFRTGARPINQPQHF TGTGCCAGCAGCTTAGCTTTTAGGACAGGGGCCAGGCCTATCAATCAGCCCCAGCATTTT
TRBJ2-1 - TRBV5-1 - CASRRYRNKDNEQFF TGCGCCAGCCGCCGATACAGGAATAAAGACAATGAGCAGTTCTTC